This T cell receptor (beta chain) stems from a study of T-cell reconstitution after alpha-beta-depleted transplantation in children. The ends lost 0 bases at V and 9 bases at J; junction bases unmatched: 8. In germline, CDR1 is DFQATT, CDR2 SNEGSKA (reference sequence). This CDR3 region has 14 residues. This clonotype appeared a single time. This may arise from a read error, as a much more abundant clone is one base away. Researchers prepared the TCRbeta library using unique molecular identifiers, the study reports. In TCRdb, the PCR reads were re-called with MiXCR into one record per CDR3 protein. The repertoire holds about 480,000 distinct CDR3 sequences, around 12% seen once, with 4.5% to 6% in the top ten.

The rearrangement uses TRBV20-1 and TRBJ2-1, with TRBD2 matching 7 bases. The sequencing here drew on PBMCs from the stem cell graft donor, taken from the stem cell graft. This TCR was sampled from a human donor who donated a stem cell graft to a child with combined immunodeficiency. The CDR3: CSAREAGVLSEQFF. The CDR3 DNA reads as TGCAGTGCTAGAGAGGCGGGAGTTTTAAGTGAGCAGTTCTTC.